This TCR beta chain came from a study of cytomegalovirus exposure and HLA in healthy donors. Study results and limitations: Productive status was seen about 87% or about 30% of the time for most TCR beta V segments in an earlier analysis. Indistinguishable V segments such as TRBV6-2 and TRBV6-3 were excluded.

The CDR3 consists of 13 residues. Looked up from germline, CDR1 is SGHAT and CDR2 is FQNNGV. With V trimmed by 5 bases and J by 9 bases, 6 bases remained unmatched. The PCR had 60 Vbeta and 13 Jbeta primers. Data came from immunoSEQ multiplex PCR; TCRdb stores just in-frame clones and leaves some out. The table records about 150,000 clones, 65% to 85% of them present only once. A note on this clone: Its matching antigen is unknown.

Input material: PBMCs. The TCR originated in a woman aged 35 to 49 in good health and CMV-seropositive. The chain carries TRBV11-2 and TRBJ1-5; the match to TRBD1 covers 8 bases. CDR3 sequence: CASSIGQGWPQHF. The CDR3 region has the DNA TGTGCCAGCAGCATCGGACAGGGTTGGCCCCAGCATTTT.